One and the same sample provided the 29 T cell receptor beta chains below, sequenced in a study of blood T cell repertoires in COVID-19. Some clones are missing from TCRdb's copy, which holds only in-frame ones; the method was immunoSEQ multiplex PCR. Counted here are a few hundred thousand clones, approximately 86% occurring once; the ten biggest clones make up around 7.4%. The source material was peripheral blood. The receptors were gathered from a woman aged 55-70 years with COVID-19, enrolled during active disease.

This chain links TRBV29-1 with TRBJ1-3, with TRBD1 matching 7 bases. After removal of 5 bases from V and 2 bases from J, the junction contained 6 bases not matched to a gene. The CDR3 length is 14 residues. The germline gives CDR1 SQVTM, CDR2 ANQGSEA. The CDR3, as DNA: TGCAGCGTTAGGGCAGGGGGTGCTGGAAACACCATATATTTT. The encoded protein is CSVRAGGAGNTIYF.

The V gene is TRBV19, the J gene TRBJ1-2; D may be TRBD1 (5 bases). V shed 6 bases and J shed 0 bases, with 11 bases lying between them. The V gene's germline CDR1 is LNHDA and CDR2 SQIVND (reference sequence). The CDR3 spans 14 residues. The CDR3: CASRTGDANYGYTF. As DNA, the CDR3 is TGTGCCAGTAGGACGGGGGACGCTAACTATGGCTACACCTTC.

The chain carries TRBV11-1 and TRBJ1-1, with TRBD1 matching over 8 bases. V lost 5 bases, J lost 10 bases, and 9 bases stayed unmatched. The CDR3 is 13 residues long. Germline V CDR1 and CDR2: SGHAT, FQDESV (reference sequence). The CDR3 bases are TGTGCCAGCAGCCTAGACAGGGGAAGAGGAGCTTTCTTT. Its protein is CASSLDRGRGAFF.

The rearrangement links TRBV25-1 to TRBJ2-3, with TRBD2 matching over 10 bases. V was pared by 6 bases and J by 2 bases, with 5 bases of the junction left unmatched. The length of the CDR3 is 15 residues. Germline CDR1 MGHDK, CDR2 SYGVNS. The CDR3: CASRVSGGNTDTQYF. CDR3 nucleotides: TGTGCCAGCAGAGTTAGCGGGGGGAACACAGATACGCAGTATTTT.

This clone was seen a few times. The J gene is TRBJ2-5, the V gene TRBV11-3; TRBD2 aligns across 7 bases. J gave up 5 bases and V 5 bases, and 14 bases lay outside the gene matches. The CDR3 covers 16 residues. Germline CDR1 is SGHNT and CDR2 is YENEEA. CDR3 bases: TGTGCCAGCAGCATTAGGGCGGGGGTAGTCGGGGAGACCCAGTACTTC. Its protein is CASSIRAGVVGETQYF.

The chain joins TRBV18 to TRBJ2-5; 7 bases are a match to TRBD1. Looked up from germline, CDR1 is KGHSH and CDR2 is LQKENI. CDR3 length equals 12 residues. Germline trimming cut 5 bases from V and 5 bases from J; bases unmatched to any gene: 2. In nucleotides, the CDR3 is TGTGCCAGCTCAGACAGGGTTGAGACCCAGTACTTC. Its translation is CASSDRVETQYF.

The rearrangement uses TRBV6-5 and TRBJ1-2; D may be TRBD1 (5 bases). CDR1 and CDR2 from the germline V gene are MNHEY and SVGAGI. The CDR3 consists of 14 residues. V shed 7 bases and J shed 0 bases, with 12 bases lying between them. CDR3 coding DNA: TGTGCCAGCACCCGTAGGGGTGCTAACTATGGCTACACCTTC. This translates into CASTRRGANYGYTF.

In its sample, this clone was seen many times. Other DNA sequences from this sample encode an identical CDR3 as well. The V call is TRBV18, the J call TRBJ1-6, with D possibly matching TRBD1 (5 bases). Trimming left V 3 bases short and J 6 bases short, with 12 bases between. Germline values: CDR1 KGHSH, CDR2 LQKENI. This CDR3 contains 15 residues. CDR3 DNA sequence: TGTGCCAGCTCACCTTCTGGGGCGATTAATTCACCCCTCCACTTT. Its translation: CASSPSGAINSPLHF.

This chain links TRBV7-2 with TRBJ2-1, with a tentative D call TRBD2 (6 bases). The CDR3 length is 16 residues. V dropped 5 bases and J dropped 2 bases, with 16 bases sitting between them. Germline CDR1 reads SGHTA; CDR2 reads FQGNSA. The CDR3 nucleotides are TGTGCCAGCAGCCCCCAGGGAGGAGGCACCTACAATGAGCAGTTCTTC. The encoded protein is CASSPQGGGTYNEQFF.

This chain joins TRBV7-9 and TRBJ2-3, with D tentatively TRBD2 (6 bases). This CDR3 is built from 15 residues. Trimming took 4 bases from V and 1 from J, leaving 12 bases between them. Germline CDR1 reads SEHNR; CDR2 reads FQNEAQ (reference sequence). The CDR3 bases are TGTGCCAGCAGCTACGCACAGCGGGGCACAGATACGCAGTATTTT. It codes for CASSYAQRGTDTQYF. Looking up the rest from reference TRBV7-9 and TRBJ2-3 gives the full variable domain: DTGVSQNPRHKITKRGQNVTFRCDPISEHNRLYWYRQTLGQGPEFLTYFQNEAQLEKSRLLSDRFSAERPKGSFSTLEIQRTEQGDSAMYLCASSYAQRGTDTQYFGPGTRLTVL.

CDR3 in amino acids: CASSSSSYEQYF. Written as DNA, the CDR3 is TGTGCCAGCAGTTCCAGCTCCTACGAGCAGTACTTC. The chain recombines TRBV6-6 with TRBJ2-7, with D hard to call. The V end was cut by 4 bases, the J end by 0 bases, with 4 bases between. The germline V gene has CDR1 MNHNY and CDR2 SVGAGI (reference sequence). CDR3 length: 12 residues.

The chain couples TRBV12-5 to TRBJ2-2, with 9 bases aligning to TRBD2. Trimming cost V 6 bases and J 9 bases; bases outside gene matches: 8. Germline V gives CDR1 LGHNT, CDR2 FRNRAP. The length of the CDR3 is 14 residues. CDR3 nucleotides: TGTGCTAGTGGGCCTAGCGGGGCAGCCCGGGAGCTGTTTTTT. Encoded protein: CASGPSGAARELFF. Drawing the rest from reference TRBV12-5 and TRBJ2-2, the complete variable domain is DARVTQTPRHKVTEMGQEVTMRCQPILGHNTVFWYRQTMMQGLELLAYFRNRAPLDDSGMPKDRFSAEMPDATLATLKIQPSEPRDSAVYFCASGPSGAARELFFGEGSRLTVL.

This chain uses TRBV27 with TRBJ1-2; 10 bases map to TRBD1. Per germline, CDR1 MNHEY and CDR2 SMNVEV (reference sequence). Germline trimming cut 0 bases from V and 2 bases from J; bases unmatched to any gene: 0. This CDR3 region has 15 residues. CDR3 DNA: TGTGCCAGCAGTTTATCGACAGGGGGCAACTATGGCTACACCTTC. Protein: CASSLSTGGNYGYTF.

The genes are TRBV5-4 and TRBJ1-2; possibly TRBD1 for D (5 bases). This CDR3 has 13 residues. V was pared by 2 bases and J by 8 bases, with 13 bases between. The germline gives CDR1 SGHNT, CDR2 YYREEE (reference sequence). This chain's CDR3 is CASSLMAGSGYTF. CDR3 nucleotide sequence: TGTGCCAGCAGCTTAATGGCAGGGTCCGGCTACACCTTC.

The CDR3 DNA is TGTGCCAGCAGTGAAACAGGGGCTCTTGAAAAACTGTTTTTT. It specifies CASSETGALEKLFF. This chain uses TRBV2 with TRBJ1-4; TRBD1 matches at 7 bases. CDR3 length: 14 amino acids. Germline V gene sequence: CDR1 SNHLY, CDR2 FYNNEI. V trimming: 2 bases; J trimming: 7 bases; junction bases outside the gene matches: 4.

The chain is built from TRBV9 and TRBJ2-3; perhaps TRBD2 as D (5 bases). CDR3 length: 15 residues. CDR1 is SGDLS and CDR2 is YYNGEE in the germline V gene. Trimming pared 0 bases from V and 4 bases from J, leaving 12 bases between. In nucleotides, the CDR3 is TGTGCCAGCAGCGTAGGTAGGACTGGGGCAGATACGCAGTATTTT. Its translation: CASSVGRTGADTQYF.

In DNA form, the CDR3 reads TGTGCCAGCAGCTTTATAGCGGGGAGTACCACAGATACGCAGTATTTT. Protein product: CASSFIAGSTTDTQYF. The rearrangement uses TRBV5-6 and TRBJ2-3; 8 bases agree with TRBD2. J was trimmed by 2 bases and V by 2 bases; bases with no gene match: 7. The CDR3 runs to 16 residues. Germline V gives CDR1 SGHDT, CDR2 YYEEEE. The whole variable domain, remainder taken from reference TRBV5-6 and TRBJ2-3, is DAGVTQSPTHLIKTRGQQVTLRCSPKSGHDTVSWYQQALGQGPQFIFQYYEEEERQRGNFPDRFSGHQFPNYSSELNVNALLLGDSALYLCASSFIAGSTTDTQYFGPGTRLTVL.

Here the CDR3 DNA reads TGTGCCTGGAGTGGGGGACAGTCTGTCGGAGAGCAGTACTTC. Protein: CAWSGGQSVGEQYF. The chain is built from TRBV30 and TRBJ2-7; 7 bases agree with TRBD1. The germline CDR1 and CDR2 sequences are GTSNPN and SVGIG (reference sequence). The CDR3 runs to 14 residues. J lost 7 bases, V lost 1 base, and 10 bases had no gene match.

This sequence joins TRBV21-1 and TRBJ1-5; the tabulated D call, TRBD1, remains unverified against the DNA. TRBV21-1 is described as a pseudogene. The CDR3 sequence is 15 residues long. The chain's CDR3 is CASSTRQGWFQPQHF. The DNA of the CDR3 is TGTGCCAGCAGCACCCGACAGGGCTGGTTTCAGCCCCAGCATTTT.

V gene TRBV2 combines with J gene TRBJ2-7; D might be TRBD1 (5 bases). V lost 2 bases to trimming and J lost 3 bases, with 11 bases between them. This CDR3 contains 14 residues. Germline CDR1 and CDR2: SNHLY and FYNNEI. The CDR3 loop reads CASSEFEQVYEQYF. The CDR3 nucleotides are TGTGCCAGCAGTGAATTCGAACAGGTCTACGAGCAGTACTTC.

In this sample, this clone turned up once. The genes are TRBV2 and TRBJ2-4, with TRBD1 identical over 8 bases. This CDR3 is 16 amino acids long. V lost 4 bases and J lost 1; bases outside the gene matches: 6. In germline, CDR1 is SNHLY, CDR2 FYNNEI. The CDR3 is CASSGETGVAKNIQYF. DNA for the CDR3: TGTGCCAGCAGTGGGGAGACAGGGGTCGCCAAAAACATTCAGTACTTC.

J is TRBJ1-1 and V is TRBV9; D gene unclear. The CDR3 is 16 amino acids. V lost 0 bases to trimming and J lost 0 bases, with 12 bases between them. Germline assignment: CDR1 SGDLS and CDR2 YYNGEE. The CDR3 nucleotides are TGTGCCAGCAGCGTAGGAGTCGGGGTCATGAACACTGAAGCTTTCTTT. It codes for CASSVGVGVMNTEAFF.

V usage is TRBV6-5 and J usage is TRBJ2-3; no definite D call. The CDR3 consists of 16 residues. CDR1 and CDR2 (germline): MNHEY, SVGAGI. The V and J ends lost 3 bases and 1 base respectively, with 14 bases between them. The CDR3 loop is CASSYKAGLRTDTQYF. Here the CDR3 DNA reads TGTGCCAGCAGTTATAAGGCAGGCCTCCGCACAGATACGCAGTATTTT.

The rearrangement joins TRBV7-2 to TRBJ2-3; no firm D call. The CDR3 has 14 residues. V gave up 3 bases and J gave up 4 bases, with 11 bases separating them. CDR1 and CDR2 (germline): SGHTA, FQGNSA. The CDR3 coding sequence is TGTGCCAGCAGCTTTTCCTCGAGCGCAGATACGCAGTATTTT. It yields the protein CASSFSSSADTQYF.

This chain links TRBV3-1 (or the pseudogene TRBV3-2) with TRBJ1-1; TRBD1 is a possible D gene (5 bases). V was clipped by 5 bases and J by 1 base, with 11 bases between them. Germline V gene data show CDR1 as LGHDT and CDR2 as YNNKEL (reference sequence). This CDR3 is 14 amino acids long. CDR3 nucleotide sequence: TGTGCCAGCAGCGAAACCGACAGGAACACTGAAGCTTTCTTT. Amino acids: CASSETDRNTEAFF.

The chain has TRBV21-1 and TRBJ1-3; TRBD1 reflects the table's D call only, with no check against the DNA. TRBV21-1 is noted as a pseudogene. This CDR3 region has 20 residues. As DNA, the CDR3 is TGTGCCAGCAGCTCATCGGGGATAGGGGGAATCCCCCCCTCTGGAAACACCATATATTTT. Its protein product is CASSSSGIGGIPPSGNTIYF.

As concerns this clone: A much larger clone differs from this one at a single base, so this may be a read error. The rearrangement joins TRBV9 to TRBJ1-1, with D tentatively TRBD1 (5 bases). CDR1 is SGDLS, CDR2 YYNGEE, per germline. This CDR3 is 12 amino acids long. Trimming took off 3 bases at V and 3 bases at J, with 6 bases between the two ends. CDR3 residues: CASSEGDTEAFF. CDR3 bases: TGTGCCAGCAGCGAAGGGGACACTGAAGCTTTCTTT.

This chain uses TRBV25-1 with TRBJ1-2; D possibly corresponds to TRBD1 (5 bases). The V end was cut by 5 bases, the J end by 4 bases, with 11 bases between. The CDR3 spans 13 residues. CDR1 and CDR2 (germline): MGHDK, SYGVNS. The CDR3 nucleotides are TGTGCCAGCAGTACAGGAATGGGCTATGGCTACACCTTC. Its translation: CASSTGMGYGYTF.

J is TRBJ2-7 and V is TRBV6-2 or TRBV6-3, with TRBD2 as a possible D gene (5 bases). The germline V gene has CDR1 MNHEY and CDR2 SVGEGT. Trimming took off 0 bases at V and 5 bases at J, with 14 bases between the two ends. The CDR3 consists of 15 residues. CDR3 bases: TGTGCCAGCAGTTACTCGGGCGGGCTCTACAACGAGCAGTACTTC. Encoded protein: CASSYSGGLYNEQYF.